This T cell receptor beta chain is from a study of shared clonotypes between healthy human individuals. Study-level information: Plates per donor: three CD4 naive, three CD4 memory, two CD8 naive, one CD8 memory. Whole-study results and caveats: Some clonotypes were shared by all four sorted-subset donors, while others were not shared. The non-shared ones had lower generation probabilities than the shared ones. Naive subsets generally had larger estimated richness than memory subsets.

Looked up from germline, CDR1 is MDHEN and CDR2 is SYDVKM. This CDR3 has 14 residues. The V and J ends lost 2 bases and 1 base, in that order; junction bases with no gene match: 0. Turning to this clone: Antigen specificity is unknown.

Some clones are missing from TCRdb's copy, which holds only in-frame ones; the method was immunoSEQ multiplex PCR. The sample yields about 380,000 clones, roughly 96% seen once. This clonotype was sampled from a young man in good health. The gene calls are TRBV28 and TRBJ1-1; 8 positions agree with TRBD1. Specimen: memory CD8+ T cells sorted from blood. Documented subset: CD45RO+ cells pooled with CCR7-negative TemRA cells. This CDR3 is CASSLQGANTEAFF. The CDR3 DNA follows: TGTGCCAGCAGTTTACAGGGGGCGAACACTGAAGCTTTCTTT.